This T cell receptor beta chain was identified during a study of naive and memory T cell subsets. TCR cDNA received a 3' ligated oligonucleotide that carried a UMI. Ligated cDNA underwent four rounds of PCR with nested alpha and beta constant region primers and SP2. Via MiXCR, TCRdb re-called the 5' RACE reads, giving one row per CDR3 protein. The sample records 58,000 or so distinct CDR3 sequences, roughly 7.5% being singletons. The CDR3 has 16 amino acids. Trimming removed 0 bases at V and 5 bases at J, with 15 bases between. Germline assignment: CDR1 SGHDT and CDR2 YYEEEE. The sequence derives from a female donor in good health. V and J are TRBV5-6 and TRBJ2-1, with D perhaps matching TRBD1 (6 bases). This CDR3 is CASSLAWGPGDNEQFF. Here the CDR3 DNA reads TGTGCCAGCAGCTTGGCGTGGGGGCCAGGTGACAATGAGCAGTTCTTC.